This record concerns one T cell receptor (beta chain) sequence. The protocol was immunoSEQ multiplex PCR, while the TCRdb copy is restricted to in-frame clones and leaves out a portion. The table records roughly 28,000 clones, 83% of them present only once. This sample is drawn from a study of neoadjuvant nivolumab and ipilimumab in lung cancer. V shed 10 bases, J shed 6 bases, and the junction held 3 bases outside the gene matches. CDR1 is LNHDA, CDR2 SQIVND, per germline (reference sequence). The CDR3 consists of 12 residues. The source was tumor tissue, collected after neoadjuvant nivolumab, alone or with ipilimumab, at or shortly before surgery. This chain links TRBV19 with TRBJ2-4; 10 nucleotides agree with TRBD2. The receptor comes from an adult with non-small cell lung cancer. The CDR3 nucleotides are TGTGCCACTAGCGGGGGTGGAAACATTCAGTACTTC. Translated, it gives CATSGGGNIQYF. Full variable domain (remainder filled in from reference TRBV19 and TRBJ2-4): DGGITQSPKYLFRKEGQNVTLSCEQNLNHDAMYWYRQDPGQGLRLIYYSQIVNDFQKGDIAEGYSVSREKKESFPLTVTSAQKNPTAFYLCATSGGGNIQYFGAGTRLSVL.